These 20 T cell receptor beta chains came from one sample sequenced in a study of T cells after yellow fever vaccination. One entry per CDR3 protein, called by TCRdb with MiXCR from the 5' RACE reads. In the table there are 500,000 to 650,000 distinct CDR3 sequences, less than 20% of which are singletons. Material: PBMCs, obtained 5 days after the first yellow fever vaccination. These receptors were taken from a man younger than 35 who received the YFV17D yellow fever vaccine.

This chain links TRBV30 with TRBJ2-5, with 8 bases identical to TRBD2. This CDR3 has 13 amino acids. The germline CDR1 and CDR2 sequences are GTSNPN and SVGIG (reference sequence). Trimming at V came to 6 bases and at J to 4 bases, leaving 7 bases not matched to a gene. CDR3 in DNA: TGTGCCTGCGGGGGGGTGGGTCGAGAGACCCAGTACTTC. It codes for CACGGVGRETQYF.

This clonotype has more than one count but fewer than ten. The chain's CDR3 is CASSLGDGFSNQPQHF. The CDR3 DNA sequence: TGTGCCAGCAGCTTAGGTGACGGGTTTAGCAATCAGCCCCAGCATTTT. The chain couples TRBV7-9 to TRBJ1-5; D remains unclear. The CDR3 has 16 residues. With 1 base removed from V and 0 bases from J, the gap between germline ends came to 10 bases. Looked up from germline, CDR1 is SEHNR and CDR2 is FQNEAQ (reference sequence).

The chain links TRBV7-2 to TRBJ2-7, with D perhaps TRBD1 or TRBD2 (6 bases each). This CDR3 has 14 amino acids. The V end lost 3 bases, the J end lost 4 bases, and 13 bases lay between the germline ends. CDR1 is SGHTA, CDR2 FQGNSA, per germline. CDR3: CASSFYGGVYEQYF. The CDR3 region has the DNA TGTGCCAGCAGCTTCTACGGGGGCGTGTACGAGCAGTACTTC.

There are a few counts of this clonotype. The J gene is TRBJ2-3, the V gene TRBV28, with 8 bases aligning to TRBD2. With V trimmed by 4 bases and J by 1 base, 10 bases remained unmatched. Germline V CDR1 and CDR2: MDHEN, SYDVKM. This CDR3 has 17 residues. CDR3 region: CASSSFPAGARTDTQYF. The DNA of the CDR3 is TGTGCCAGCAGTTCTTTTCCAGCGGGGGCACGCACAGATACGCAGTATTTT.

This clonotype has ten or more counts. The chain has TRBV12-3 or TRBV12-4 and TRBJ1-1; unclear D gene. The CDR3 runs to 13 residues. The germline V and J ends were trimmed by 3 bases and 1 base, with 6 bases remaining between them. CDR3 amino acids: CASSFSGNTEAFF. The CDR3 region has the DNA TGTGCCAGCAGTTTTTCAGGGAACACTGAAGCTTTCTTT.

This chain joins TRBV10-2 and TRBJ1-5, with TRBD1 matching 11 bases. V shed 8 bases and J 7 bases; nucleotides not matched to a gene: 10. This CDR3 has 15 amino acids. Looked up from germline, CDR1 is WSHSY and CDR2 is SAAADI. CDR3 sequence reads: CASGRRDRGIQPQHF. The DNA for the CDR3 is TGCGCCAGCGGTCGCCGGGACAGGGGGATACAGCCCCAGCATTTT.

This clonotype showed up just a few times. The chain has TRBV5-1 and TRBJ2-2; D is perhaps TRBD1 (6 bases). The CDR3 is 16 amino acids. Germline CDR1 is SGHRS and CDR2 is YFSETQ. The V gene lost 4 bases and the J gene lost 2 bases, with 15 bases spanning the gap. The CDR3 nucleotides read TGCGCCAGCAGCAGAGATACAGGGACCAACACCGGGGAGCTGTTTTTT. Translating it yields CASSRDTGTNTGELFF.

This chain links TRBV20-1 with TRBJ2-3; no clear D. This CDR3 contains 12 residues. The germline gives CDR1 DFQATT, CDR2 SNEGSKA (reference sequence). V was clipped by 6 bases and J by 2 bases, with 9 bases between them. The DNA for the CDR3 is TGCAGTGCGGTGGCGGACACAGATACGCAGTATTTT. This codes for CSAVADTDTQYF.

The V call is TRBV27, the J call TRBJ2-3; 7 bases align to TRBD2. In germline, CDR1 is MNHEY, CDR2 SMNVEV (reference sequence). The ends lost 0 bases at V and 2 bases at J; junction bases unmatched: 2. The CDR3 consists of 15 residues. The CDR3 DNA is TGTGCCAGCAGTTTATCCGGGGGGTACACAGATACGCAGTATTTT. This sequence encodes CASSLSGGYTDTQYF.

This clonotype was seen a few times. The rearrangement links TRBV9 to TRBJ2-5; the match to TRBD2 covers 12 bases. The CDR3 has 16 residues. Germline trimming cut 4 bases from V and 5 bases from J; bases unmatched to any gene: 9. Germline V lookup: CDR1 SGDLS, CDR2 YYNGEE. This CDR3 reads CASSTGLAGLKETQYF. CDR3 bases: TGTGCCAGCAGCACTGGACTAGCGGGGCTTAAGGAGACCCAGTACTTC.

This chain joins TRBV6-2 or TRBV6-3 and TRBJ1-1; D is ambiguous. V was clipped by 2 bases and J by 6 bases, with 7 bases between them. The CDR3 covers 12 residues. Germline CDR1 and CDR2: MNHEY and SVGEGT. CDR3 sequence (DNA): TGTGCCAGCAGTTACGGGAGGGCTGAAGCTTTCTTT. Encoded protein: CASSYGRAEAFF.

This clonotype showed up just a few times. The V and J genes are TRBV6-6 and TRBJ1-6, with D tentatively TRBD1 (6 bases). V lost 11 bases and J 7 bases, leaving 15 bases between the germline ends. CDR3 length equals 13 residues. In germline, CDR1 is MNHNY, CDR2 SVGAGI (reference sequence). CDR3 sequence (DNA): TGTGCCGCCCTCGACAGGTCGAATTCACCCCTCCACTTT. Its translation: CAALDRSNSPLHF.

This clonotype was counted between two and nine times. The rearrangement joins TRBV28 to TRBJ2-6; 9 nucleotides line up with TRBD1. V gave up 3 bases and J gave up 4 bases; unmatched junction bases: 13. The CDR3 is 19 residues long. CDR1 is MDHEN, CDR2 SYDVKM, per germline. The CDR3 reads CASSFNRGLEASGANVLTF. The DNA for the CDR3 is TGTGCCAGCAGTTTCAACAGGGGGCTGGAAGCATCCGGGGCCAACGTCCTGACTTTC.

This clonotype was counted only a few times. V is TRBV6-2 or TRBV6-3 and J is TRBJ1-2; D is possibly TRBD1 (5 bases). This CDR3 region has 14 residues. Germline CDR1 and CDR2: MNHEY and SVGEGT. V was shortened by 2 bases and J by 7 bases, with 14 bases between the two germline ends. CDR3: CASSYNPGTFGYTF. The DNA for the CDR3 is TGTGCCAGCAGTTACAACCCAGGGACTTTTGGCTACACCTTC.

This clonotype turned up a few times. The chain links TRBV11-2 to TRBJ2-7; possibly TRBD1 or TRBD2 for D (7 bases each). In germline, CDR1 is SGHAT, CDR2 FQNNGV. The CDR3 spans 15 residues. Trimming removed 2 bases at V and 10 bases at J, with 21 bases between. CDR3 sequence: CASSLYRQGRGAQYF. In DNA form, the CDR3 reads TGTGCCAGCAGCTTATACCGACAGGGACGGGGGGCACAGTACTTC.

V usage is TRBV7-2 and J usage is TRBJ2-2; the match to TRBD1 covers 9 bases. CDR1 is SGHTA and CDR2 is FQGNSA in the germline V gene. Trimming cost V 5 bases and J 7 bases; bases outside gene matches: 14. The CDR3 runs 17 residues. CDR3 loop: CASSHVRDRAYVGELFF. For the CDR3, the DNA is TGTGCCAGCAGCCACGTCCGGGACAGGGCGTATGTCGGGGAGCTGTTTTTT. The full variable domain, with the rest looked up from reference TRBV7-2 and TRBJ2-2, is GAGVSQSPSNKVTEKGKDVELRCDPISGHTALYWYRQSLGQGLEFLIYFQGNSAPDKSGLPSDRFSAERTGGSVSTLTIQRTQQEDSAVYLCASSHVRDRAYVGELFFGEGSRLTVL.

This clonotype was detected ten times or more. This chain joins TRBV5-6 and TRBJ1-1; D not resolved. CDR1 is SGHDT and CDR2 is YYEEEE in the germline V gene. The CDR3 spans 16 residues. V dropped 2 bases and J dropped 0 bases, with 14 bases sitting between them. The CDR3 loop reads CASSFRVLGLNTEAFF. The CDR3 nucleotides read TGTGCCAGCAGCTTCCGTGTCTTGGGGTTGAACACTGAAGCTTTCTTT.

The chain has TRBV27 and TRBJ1-2; 10 nucleotides match TRBD1. The V gene end was trimmed by 5 bases and the J gene end by 7 bases; junction bases not matched to a gene: 1. The CDR3 spans 12 residues. The germline V gene encodes CDR1 MNHEY and CDR2 SMNVEV (reference sequence). CDR3 sequence reads: CASSDRGLGYTF. The CDR3 DNA is TGTGCCAGCAGTGACAGGGGGCTTGGCTACACCTTC.

The gene calls are TRBV4-1 and TRBJ2-5; D not resolved. The CDR3 is made up of 12 amino acids. Looked up from germline, CDR1 is MGHRA and CDR2 is YSYEKL. Trimming took off 3 bases at V and 4 bases at J, with 6 bases between the two ends. Written as DNA, the CDR3 is TGCGCCAGCAGCCATATGTCAGAGACCCAGTACTTC. Residues: CASSHMSETQYF.

This clonotype was counted ten times or more. The chain joins TRBV18 to TRBJ1-5, with TRBD1 matching 11 bases. This CDR3 comprises 15 residues. Looked up from germline, CDR1 is KGHSH and CDR2 is LQKENI. Losses at the gene ends were 5 bases for V and 2 bases for J; bases not matched to a gene: 2. CDR3 loop: CASSGTGGGNQPQHF. CDR3 sequence (DNA): TGTGCCAGCTCAGGGACAGGGGGAGGCAATCAGCCCCAGCATTTT.